The 22 T cell receptor beta chains reported below all come from one sample, sequenced in a study of T cell responses to AZD1222 COVID-19 vaccine. Assay: immunoSEQ multiplex PCR; the TCRdb copy retains only in-frame clones and omits some. The data hold 140,000 or so clones, with 86% observed a single time. The sample consisted of peripheral blood, taken 28 days after the second AZD1222 dose. The receptors shown here come from an adult who received the AZD1222 COVID-19 vaccine.

The chain is built from TRBV5-1 and TRBJ1-1, with 7 nucleotides matching TRBD1. This CDR3 contains 14 residues. The germline V gene has CDR1 SGHRS and CDR2 YFSETQ. Trimming removed 3 bases from V and 1 base from J; junction bases left unmatched: 3. CDR3 sequence: CASSSTGRNTEAFF. The CDR3 coding sequence is TGCGCCAGCAGCTCGACAGGGAGGAACACTGAAGCTTTCTTT.

The rearrangement joins TRBV2 to TRBJ2-7; 12 nucleotides match TRBD2. Germline V CDR1 and CDR2: SNHLY, FYNNEI. The CDR3 length is 15 residues. The J segment lost 7 bases and the V segment lost 7 bases, leaving 11 bases of the junction unmatched. The CDR3 DNA follows: TGTGCCAGCACACTCTCTAGCGGGGGGGCCGCGGAGCAGTACTTC. Amino acids: CASTLSSGGAAEQYF.

This clone has only a few counts. The DNA for the CDR3 is TGTGCCAGCAGACCCGACAGGGATGAGGGCGAGCAGTACTTC. Residues: CASRPDRDEGEQYF. The chain is built from TRBV7-9 and TRBJ2-7; 7 bases agree with TRBD1. CDR1 is SEHNR, CDR2 FQNEAQ, per germline (reference sequence). Unmatched junction bases numbered 11, after V lost 6 bases and J lost 6 bases. The CDR3 has 14 amino acids.

This chain uses TRBV10-3 with TRBJ2-3, with unresolved D. This CDR3 is built from 17 residues. Trimming took off 2 bases at V and 4 bases at J, with 19 bases between the two ends. Germline CDR1 reads ENHRY; CDR2 reads SYGVKD. In nucleotides, the CDR3 is TGTGCCATCAGTGAGCCGATCAGGCCGATTGACCCAGATACGCAGTATTTT. This translates into CAISEPIRPIDPDTQYF.

This clone has just one count. The chain links TRBV5-8 to TRBJ1-2, with D possibly TRBD1 on 5 matching bases. Germline lookup yields CDR1 SGHTS and CDR2 YDEGEE. The CDR3 has 16 amino acids. Trimming left V 4 bases short and J 6 bases short, with 22 bases between. As DNA, the CDR3 is TGTGCCAGCAGCCGTACGGTCGGGGCTTCGGTCCATGGCTACACCTTC. It is translated as CASSRTVGASVHGYTF. Combining the CDR3 with reference TRBV5-8 and TRBJ1-2 gives the whole variable domain EAGVTQSPTHLIKTRGQQATLRCSPISGHTSVYWYQQALGLGLQFLLWYDEGEERNRGNFPPRFSGRQFPNYSSELNVNALELEDSALYLCASSRTVGASVHGYTFGSGTRLTVV.

V and J are TRBV5-1 and TRBJ1-3; a weak D match, TRBD1 (6 bases). Looked up from germline, CDR1 is SGHRS and CDR2 is YFSETQ. The V gene lost 4 bases and the J gene lost 7 bases, with 21 bases spanning the gap. This CDR3 has 16 amino acids. The CDR3 sequence: CASSPANAGGDNTIYF. The DNA for the CDR3 is TGCGCCAGCAGCCCGGCTAATGCGGGGGGCGACAACACCATATATTTT.

This clone was picked up one time. V gene TRBV7-9 combines with J gene TRBJ1-5; D remains ambiguous. V was shortened by 3 bases and J by 0 bases, with 6 bases between the two germline ends. The CDR3 consists of 14 residues. The germline V gene encodes CDR1 SEHNR and CDR2 FQNEAQ (reference sequence). CDR3 sequence (DNA): TGTGCCAGCAGCTTTGAGGGTAGCAATCAGCCCCAGCATTTT. This codes for CASSFEGSNQPQHF.

The gene calls are TRBV27 and TRBJ1-2, with a weak D call TRBD1 (5 bases). Per the germline V gene, CDR1 is MNHEY and CDR2 is SMNVEV (reference sequence). CDR3 length: 18 amino acids. The ends were cut back, 0 bases at V and 1 base at J, with 18 bases in the middle. CDR3 sequence reads: CASSLSGRAQARNYGYTF. The CDR3 bases are TGTGCCAGCAGTTTATCGGGCAGGGCACAAGCCCGTAACTATGGCTACACCTTC.

V is TRBV10-1 and J is TRBJ1-2, with D tentatively TRBD1 (5 bases). The germline gives CDR1 WNHNN, CDR2 SYGVQD (reference sequence). V was shortened by 5 bases and J by 2 bases, with 9 bases between the two germline ends. This CDR3 spans 13 amino acids. As DNA, the CDR3 is TGCGCCAGCAGTCTGGGGCAGAACTATGGCTACACCTTC. Encoded protein: CASSLGQNYGYTF.

V and J are TRBV5-1 and TRBJ1-3; 7 nucleotides agree with TRBD1. V lost 0 bases, J lost 4 bases, and 7 bases stayed unmatched. The germline V gene has CDR1 SGHRS and CDR2 YFSETQ. The CDR3 runs 16 residues. The CDR3: CASSLDTGERGNTIYF. CDR3 nucleotides: TGCGCCAGCAGCTTGGACACAGGGGAGAGAGGAAACACCATATATTTT.

The chain employs TRBV6-2 or TRBV6-3 and TRBJ1-2; a weak D match, TRBD1 (5 bases). CDR3 length: 14 amino acids. The germline V gene has CDR1 MNHEY and CDR2 SVGEGT. V dropped 2 bases and J dropped 4 bases, with 11 bases sitting between them. The CDR3 DNA reads as TGTGCCAGCAGTTACGGGGACGGAGGCTATGGCTACACCTTC. Encoded protein: CASSYGDGGYGYTF.

This clone was counted a single time. This chain links TRBV10-3 with TRBJ1-3; a possible D gene is TRBD1 (5 bases). In germline, CDR1 is ENHRY, CDR2 SYGVKD. The length of the CDR3 is 16 residues. V dropped 4 bases and J dropped 0 bases, with 13 bases sitting between them. Written as DNA, the CDR3 is TGTGCCATCAGTGGGGGCGCAGGGAGCTCTGGAAACACCATATATTTT. Translated: CAISGGAGSSGNTIYF.

As concerns this clone: Since a much larger clone is just one base distant, this may be a read error. This chain joins TRBV11-3 and TRBJ2-7, with 8 nucleotides matching TRBD1. Unmatched junction bases numbered 2, after V lost 1 base and J lost 3 bases. Germline values: CDR1 SGHNT, CDR2 YENEEA. The CDR3 loop spans 14 amino acids. DNA for the CDR3: TGTGCCAGCAGCTTAGCGGGACAGGACTACGAGCAGTACTTC. It translates to CASSLAGQDYEQYF.

This chain connects TRBV6-5 to TRBJ1-2; 9 bases agree with TRBD1. V trimming: 4 bases; J trimming: 6 bases; junction bases outside the gene matches: 6. CDR3 length equals 14 residues. Looked up from germline, CDR1 is MNHEY and CDR2 is SVGAGI. CDR3 loop: CASSSQGQGDGYTF. The CDR3 nucleotides are TGTGCCAGCAGTTCCCAGGGACAGGGAGATGGCTACACCTTC.

The CDR3 loop is CSVEDRATGVYEQYF. CDR3 in DNA: TGCAGCGTTGAAGATAGGGCGACAGGGGTGTACGAGCAGTACTTC. The chain combines TRBV29-1 with TRBJ2-7; 8 nucleotides agree with TRBD1. The V and J ends lost 0 bases and 4 bases, in that order; junction bases with no gene match: 8. The germline CDR1 and CDR2 sequences are SQVTM and ANQGSEA. This CDR3 has 15 amino acids.

As for this clone: The sample carries other DNA sequences with the same CDR3. The chain recombines TRBV28 with TRBJ1-4; perhaps TRBD1 as D (5 bases). This CDR3 contains 13 residues. The V end lost 8 bases, the J end lost 8 bases, and 15 bases lay between the germline ends. CDR1 and CDR2 from the germline V gene are MDHEN and SYDVKM. The CDR3 region is CASGAARFEKLFF. Here the CDR3 DNA reads TGTGCCAGCGGGGCCGCCCGATTCGAAAAACTGTTTTTT.

This rearrangement joins TRBV27 to TRBJ2-3; 9 bases align to TRBD2. V shed 3 bases, J shed 2 bases, and the junction held 9 bases outside the gene matches. The CDR3 totals 17 residues. In germline, CDR1 is MNHEY, CDR2 SMNVEV (reference sequence). The CDR3 DNA is TGTGCCAGCAGTTTGGGGCTAGCGGGGCTGTACACAGATACGCAGTATTTT. Protein sequence: CASSLGLAGLYTDTQYF.

V usage is TRBV10-3 and J usage is TRBJ1-1; 7 bases line up with TRBD1. With 4 bases clipped from V and 0 bases from J, the junction kept 5 bases outside the gene matches. This CDR3 is built from 15 residues. CDR1 is ENHRY and CDR2 is SYGVKD in the germline V gene. CDR3: CAISGAGGLNTEAFF. CDR3 coding DNA: TGTGCCATCAGTGGAGCAGGGGGACTGAACACTGAAGCTTTCTTT.

V usage is TRBV20-1 and J usage is TRBJ2-1; 8 nucleotides align to TRBD1. V shed 6 bases and J 15 bases; nucleotides not matched to a gene: 10. CDR1 and CDR2 from the germline V gene are DFQATT and SNEGSKA (reference sequence). This CDR3 is built from 11 residues. This CDR3 reads CSAHADRVRFF. The CDR3 DNA reads as TGCAGTGCCCATGCGGACAGGGTCCGGTTCTTC.

V gene TRBV30 combines with J gene TRBJ1-2; unclear D gene. Germline assignment: CDR1 GTSNPN and CDR2 SVGIG (reference sequence). V lost 1 base to trimming and J lost 7 bases, with 7 bases between them. The CDR3 runs 11 residues. The CDR3 coding sequence is TGTGCCTGGAGTGAGGACGGTGGCTACACCTTC. This gives the protein CAWSEDGGYTF.

The chain has TRBV11-2 and TRBJ2-7; 9 positions agree with TRBD2. With V trimmed by 6 bases and J by 4 bases, 7 bases remained unmatched. The germline gives CDR1 SGHAT, CDR2 FQNNGV. The CDR3 sequence is 14 residues long. The CDR3, as DNA: TGTGCCAGCAGACTCGGCGGGAGGGGGTACGAGCAGTACTTC. Translated: CASRLGGRGYEQYF. The whole variable domain, filled in from reference TRBV11-2 and TRBJ2-7, reads EAGVAQSPRYKIIEKRQSVAFWCNPISGHATLYWYQQILGQGPKLLIQFQNNGVVDDSQLPKDRFSAERLKGVDSTLKIQPAKLEDSAVYLCASRLGGRGYEQYFGPGTRLTVT.

This chain joins TRBV4-2 and TRBJ1-5; D gene uncertain. The CDR3 has 13 amino acids. V was pared by 0 bases and J by 7 bases, with 7 bases between. The germline V gene has CDR1 LGHNA and CDR2 YNFKEQ. This chain's CDR3 is CASSQDLVQPQHF. The CDR3 DNA is TGTGCCAGCAGCCAAGATTTGGTGCAGCCCCAGCATTTT.